The 20 T cell receptor beta chains given below trace back to one sample, sequenced in a study of T-cell reconstitution after alpha-beta-depleted transplantation in children. A TCRbeta library incorporating unique molecular identifiers was prepared. TCRdb itself ran the PCR reads through MiXCR, one entry per CDR3 protein. The profile shows about 420,000 distinct CDR3 sequences, 11% of them singletons. The sequenced sample was PBMCs from the stem cell graft donor, obtained from the stem cell graft. The receptor source for this set is a human donor who donated a stem cell graft to a child with acute myeloid leukemia.

There are a few counts of this clonotype. In DNA, the CDR3 is TGCAGCGTTGTACCCGACTCTGGGGCCAACGTCCTGACTTTC. Translated, it gives CSVVPDSGANVLTF. The chain joins TRBV29-1 to TRBJ2-6; D not certain. The V and J ends lost 4 bases and 0 bases respectively, with 7 bases between them. CDR1 SQVTM and CDR2 ANQGSEA come from the germline V gene. The CDR3 extends over 14 amino acids.

The V call is TRBV7-9, the J call TRBJ1-2, with D possibly matching TRBD1 (6 bases). Germline CDR1 and CDR2: SEHNR and FQNEAQ (reference sequence). V was pared by 8 bases and J by 4 bases, with 23 bases between. This CDR3 spans 16 amino acids. CDR3 amino acids: CASRPGTPTSTYGYTF. CDR3 nucleotide sequence: TGTGCCAGCCGCCCCGGGACACCAACTTCTACCTATGGCTACACCTTC.

This clonotype has only a few counts. V usage is TRBV27 and J usage is TRBJ1-5; the D is unclear. The CDR3 extends over 16 amino acids. The V end lost 3 bases, the J end lost 2 bases, and 14 bases lay between the germline ends. Germline V gives CDR1 MNHEY, CDR2 SMNVEV (reference sequence). The CDR3 sequence: CASSFSSGVGNQPQHF. CDR3 coding DNA: TGTGCCAGCAGTTTCTCTTCGGGAGTGGGCAATCAGCCCCAGCATTTT.

This clonotype was seen a few times. The gene calls are TRBV27 and TRBJ2-7; D not certain. Germline-derived CDR1 and CDR2 are MNHEY and SMNVEV (reference sequence). The CDR3 is made up of 14 amino acids. V dropped 1 base and J dropped 2 bases, with 9 bases sitting between them. CDR3 sequence reads: CASSLWFGPYEQYF. The CDR3 DNA sequence: TGTGCCAGCAGTTTATGGTTTGGCCCCTACGAGCAGTACTTC.

This clonotype appeared a few times. V usage is TRBV20-1 and J usage is TRBJ2-7; no clear D. With 0 bases removed from V and 3 bases from J, the gap between germline ends came to 12 bases. Germline V gene lookup returns CDR1 DFQATT and CDR2 SNEGSKA (reference sequence). CDR3 length: 14 residues. CDR3: CSARDLRDYYEQYF. The DNA of the CDR3 is TGCAGTGCTAGAGATCTGCGCGATTACTACGAGCAGTACTTC.

The sample holds a few counts of this clonotype. The chain joins TRBV18 to TRBJ1-5; D ambiguous. CDR3 length: 15 residues. V shed 2 bases and J shed 3 bases, with 11 bases lying between them. The germline CDR1 and CDR2 sequences are KGHSH and LQKENI. The CDR3 here is CASSPGRAFNQPQHF. The CDR3 DNA sequence: TGTGCCAGCTCACCAGGCCGGGCCTTCAATCAGCCCCAGCATTTT.

V is TRBV5-1 and J is TRBJ2-1, with unresolved D. This CDR3 region has 13 residues. V lost 1 base and J lost 5, with 7 bases in between. Germline V CDR1 and CDR2: SGHRS, YFSETQ. The CDR3 sequence is CASSLYRNNEQFF. Here the CDR3 DNA reads TGCGCCAGCAGCTTGTACAGAAACAATGAGCAGTTCTTC.

This clonotype was recorded many times. The rearrangement uses TRBV20-1 and TRBJ1-2, with TRBD1 matching over 11 bases. Trimming took 1 base from V and 7 from J; bases not matched to a gene: 8. The V gene's germline CDR1 is DFQATT and CDR2 SNEGSKA (reference sequence). The CDR3 totals 15 residues. CDR3 residues: CSARVSGQGGSGYTF. The CDR3 DNA reads as TGCAGTGCTAGAGTATCGGGACAGGGGGGGAGTGGCTACACCTTC.

In its sample, this clonotype was seen many times. The rearrangement joins TRBV5-1 to TRBJ2-1; TRBD1 is a possible D gene (5 bases). Germline V gene data show CDR1 as SGHRS and CDR2 as YFSETQ. This CDR3 region has 14 residues. The V and J ends lost 1 base and 7 bases respectively, with 12 bases between them. CDR3: CASSLRGPNNEQFF. The CDR3 DNA reads TGCGCCAGCAGCTTGAGGGGCCCCAATAATGAGCAGTTCTTC.

The chain is built from TRBV20-1 and TRBJ2-1; 7 nucleotides agree with TRBD2. The CDR3 sequence is 11 residues long. Trimming removed 7 bases from V and 8 bases from J; junction bases left unmatched: 5. In germline, CDR1 is DFQATT, CDR2 SNEGSKA (reference sequence). The DNA of the CDR3 is TGCAGTGTGGGGAGGGACGATGAGCAGTTCTTC. This codes for CSVGRDDEQFF.

In its sample, this clonotype was seen many times. The chain has TRBV25-1 and TRBJ2-6; D gene ambiguous. Germline CDR1 reads MGHDK; CDR2 reads SYGVNS. The V end lost 0 bases, the J end lost 1 base, and 10 bases lay between the germline ends. This CDR3 has 17 residues. The CDR3 loop is CASSEYIGHSGANVLTF. The CDR3 DNA follows: TGTGCCAGCAGTGAATATATCGGGCATTCTGGGGCCAACGTCCTGACTTTC.

The chain is built from TRBV9 and TRBJ2-7; weak D call: TRBD1 (6 bases). CDR1 is SGDLS and CDR2 is YYNGEE in the germline V gene. This CDR3 has 13 amino acids. Trimming pared 7 bases from V and 6 bases from J, leaving 17 bases between. As DNA, the CDR3 is TGTGCCAGCTCACAGGGCGCAAAGGGCGAGCAGTACGTC. Translated: CASSQGAKGEQYV.

The chain carries TRBV7-2 and TRBJ2-7, with D uncertain. CDR3 length: 14 residues. Trimming stripped 3 bases from V and 0 bases from J, with 9 bases between. CDR1 is SGHTA, CDR2 FQGNSA, per germline. The CDR3 bases are TGTGCCAGCAGCTTTGACACGGCCTCCTACGAGCAGTACTTC. This gives the protein CASSFDTASYEQYF.

The J gene is TRBJ2-3, the V gene TRBV29-1; either TRBD1 or TRBD2 may supply D (6 bases each). Germline V gene data show CDR1 as SQVTM and CDR2 as ANQGSEA. The CDR3 extends over 14 amino acids. Deletions cut 2 bases from V and 2 bases from J, with 11 bases between. CDR3: CSVEYGGLTDTQYF. CDR3 DNA sequence: TGCAGCGTTGAATATGGGGGGCTCACAGATACGCAGTATTTT.

This clonotype was observed a handful of times. The chain carries TRBV7-8 and TRBJ2-1; D is possibly TRBD2 (5 bases). CDR1 and CDR2 (germline): SGHVS, FQNEAQ. V lost 1 base and J 12 bases, leaving 10 bases between the germline ends. There are 12 residues in the CDR3. The CDR3 sequence: CASSLVLDLQFF. The CDR3 DNA reads TGTGCCAGCAGCTTAGTTTTGGACTTGCAGTTCTTC.

The V gene is TRBV5-1, the J gene TRBJ2-1; unclear D gene. From germline, CDR1 is SGHRS and CDR2 YFSETQ. The ends were cut back, 0 bases at V and 8 bases at J, with 12 bases in the middle. The CDR3 has 14 amino acids. CDR3 nucleotide sequence: TGCGCCAGCAGCTTGGGGCAGACTGGGGATGAGCAGTTCTTC. Encoded protein: CASSLGQTGDEQFF.

The V gene is TRBV18, the J gene TRBJ1-5; the D is unclear. The germline V gene has CDR1 KGHSH and CDR2 LQKENI. The CDR3 totals 13 residues. V dropped 5 bases and J dropped 5 bases, with 10 bases sitting between them. The CDR3 is CASSWNQDQPQHF. CDR3 in DNA: TGTGCCAGCTCATGGAACCAGGATCAGCCCCAGCATTTT.

This clonotype occurred many times. This rearrangement joins TRBV7-9 to TRBJ1-1; D might be TRBD1 (5 bases). This CDR3 region has 14 residues. CDR1 is SEHNR, CDR2 FQNEAQ, per germline (reference sequence). V lost 3 bases and J lost 3, with 11 bases in between. The CDR3 sequence: CASSLGGGDTEAFF. Here the CDR3 DNA reads TGTGCCAGCAGCTTGGGGGGAGGGGACACTGAAGCTTTCTTT.

The chain links TRBV10-3 to TRBJ1-4; the D is unclear. Germline assignment: CDR1 ENHRY and CDR2 SYGVKD. V lost 6 bases and J 6 bases, leaving 14 bases between the germline ends. CDR3 length: 14 amino acids. CDR3 loop: CAISPGVDYEKLFF. The CDR3 DNA sequence: TGTGCCATCAGCCCCGGAGTCGATTATGAAAAACTGTTTTTT.

The J gene is TRBJ1-2, the V gene TRBV20-1; TRBD1 matches 7 bases. The CDR3 is 13 amino acids. J lost 9 bases, V lost 3 bases, and 10 bases had no gene match. Germline V gene data show CDR1 as DFQATT and CDR2 as SNEGSKA (reference sequence). The chain's CDR3 is CSARTGQGQRYTF. The CDR3 DNA is TGCAGTGCTAGGACAGGGCAGGGCCAGCGCTACACCTTC.